This T cell receptor (beta chain) was retrieved from a study of OX40 agonist ivuxolimab in advanced cancers. General notes on the study: Ivuxolimab was an agonistic, fully human IgG2 monoclonal antibody directed against OX40 (CD134), a costimulatory receptor. The point of sequencing TCRbeta in the periphery was to test whether ivuxolimab changed TCR sequence diversity and drove clonal T-cell expansion. The monotherapy dose-escalation portion (N ≈ 50 patients) of the phase I ivuxolimab trial is reported in the paper. Intravenous ivuxolimab was administered to patients every 2 weeks at six dose levels: 0.01, 0.1, 0.3, 1.5, 3 and 10 mg/kg. Prior anti-PD-1, anti-PD-L1 or anti-CTLA-4 therapy was permitted, and checkpoint inhibitors had been received by roughly 40% of dose-escalation patients. Of the roughly 54 dose-escalation patients, hepatocellular carcinoma was present in approximately 20, melanoma in around 15, renal cell carcinoma in 9 and head and neck cancer in 9. Partial responses were achieved by three dose-escalation patients, of whom one had hepatocellular carcinoma and two had cutaneous melanoma. A male proportion of 82.7% and a mean age of approximately 62 years, ranging from 23 to 79, were recorded for the dose-escalation cohort. What the research found in general, with its limitations: Low levels of normalized T-cell clonal expansion were also seen in some nonresponding patients. On average, CD8+ T cells showed more expanded clones than CD4+ T cells after ivuxolimab. In the 0.1-3.0 mg/kg groups, partial responders had among the lowest normalized peripheral clonal expansion, particularly in CD8+ T cells. At doses from 0.1 to 3.0 mg/kg, clonal expansion was seen in both CD4+ and CD8+ blood T cells between baseline and week 6. Antigen specificity was not determined for the clonally expanded peripheral T cells.

The trial excluded patients who had a history of autoimmune disease or were on systemic immunosuppression. Peripheral blood for TCR sequencing was drawn from every dose cohort at baseline, at cycle 4 day 1 and at cycle 7 day 1. Samples came from an open-label, multicenter, first-in-human phase I dose-escalation trial of ivuxolimab. Adults with locally advanced or metastatic melanoma, renal cell, hepatocellular, or head and neck squamous cell carcinoma were enrolled in the trial. Before TCR sequencing, CD4+ T cells and CD8+ T cells from peripheral blood were sorted into separate populations. V and J are trimmed by 3 bases and 3 bases, and the gene matches miss 7 bases of the junction. CDR1 and CDR2 are drawn from the germline V gene: KGHSH, LQKENI. Including the terminal cysteine and phenylalanine, the CDR3 comprises 15 residues. Left in the record is the CDR3 DNA by itself, 45 bases read in frame from the first base.

This clone appeared once. Its antigen remains unidentified. Nothing much larger sits one base from this clone, and base qualities are not available. Genomic DNA was extracted from sorted cells for sequencing of the TCRbeta CDR3 region. The immunoSEQ Assay was used for sequencing of TCRbeta CDR3 regions. TCRdb holds this immuneACCESS table with in-frame rearrangements only. Some clones are missing; in checked studies, unresolved V genes explain under half, and the rest has no known cause. The sample table contains 75,000 to 80,000 clones; only one count was recorded for around 83% of them. The ten biggest clones cover 0.76% of the sample.

The source is an adult with an advanced solid tumor such as melanoma, head and neck, liver or kidney cancer. The sample here was CD4+ or CD8+ T cells sorted from blood, taken in a trial of the OX40 agonist ivuxolimab. The rearrangement combines TRBV18 with TRBJ2-7, and 8 bases in between align with TRBD1. This receptor carries the CDR3 CASSPTGDKSYEQYF. In nucleotide form, the sequence is TGTGCCAGCTCACCGACAGGGGATAAAAGCTACGAGCAGTACTTC.